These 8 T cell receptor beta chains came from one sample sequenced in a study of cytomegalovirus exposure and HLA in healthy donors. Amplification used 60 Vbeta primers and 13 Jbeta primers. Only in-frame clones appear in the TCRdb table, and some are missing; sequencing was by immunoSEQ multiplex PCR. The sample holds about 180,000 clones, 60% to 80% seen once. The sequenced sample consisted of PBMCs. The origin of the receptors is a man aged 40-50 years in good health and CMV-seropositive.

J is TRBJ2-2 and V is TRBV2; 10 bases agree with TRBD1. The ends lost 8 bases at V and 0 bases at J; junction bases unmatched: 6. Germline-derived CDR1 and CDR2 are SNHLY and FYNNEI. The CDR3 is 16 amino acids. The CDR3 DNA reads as TGTGCCAGCCATACCGGGACAGGGGCGAACACCGGGGAGCTGTTTTTT. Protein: CASHTGTGANTGELFF.

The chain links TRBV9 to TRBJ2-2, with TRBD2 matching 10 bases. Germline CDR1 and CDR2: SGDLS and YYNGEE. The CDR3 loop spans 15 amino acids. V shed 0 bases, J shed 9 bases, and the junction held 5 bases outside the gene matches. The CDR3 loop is CASSVGLAGERELFF. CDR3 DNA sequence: TGTGCCAGCAGCGTAGGGCTAGCGGGAGAAAGGGAGCTGTTTTTT.

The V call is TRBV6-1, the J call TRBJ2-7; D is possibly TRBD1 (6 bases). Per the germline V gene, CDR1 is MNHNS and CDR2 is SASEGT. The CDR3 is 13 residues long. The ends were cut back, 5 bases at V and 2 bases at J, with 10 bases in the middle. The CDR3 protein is CASSLRDTYEQYF. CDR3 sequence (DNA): TGTGCCAGCAGTCTCCGGGACACCTACGAGCAGTACTTC.

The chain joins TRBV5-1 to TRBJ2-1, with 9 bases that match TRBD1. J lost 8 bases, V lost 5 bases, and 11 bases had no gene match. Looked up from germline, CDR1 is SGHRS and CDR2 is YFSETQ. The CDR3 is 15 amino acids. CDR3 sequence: CASRLRQGVGDEQFF. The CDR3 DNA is TGCGCCAGCAGACTGCGACAGGGGGTGGGAGATGAGCAGTTCTTC.

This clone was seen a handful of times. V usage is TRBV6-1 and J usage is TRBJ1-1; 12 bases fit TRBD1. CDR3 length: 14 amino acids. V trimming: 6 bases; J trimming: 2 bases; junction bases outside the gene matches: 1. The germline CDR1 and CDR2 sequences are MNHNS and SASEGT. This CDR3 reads CASRGTGGNTEAFF. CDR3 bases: TGTGCCAGCAGGGGGACAGGGGGCAACACTGAAGCTTTCTTT.

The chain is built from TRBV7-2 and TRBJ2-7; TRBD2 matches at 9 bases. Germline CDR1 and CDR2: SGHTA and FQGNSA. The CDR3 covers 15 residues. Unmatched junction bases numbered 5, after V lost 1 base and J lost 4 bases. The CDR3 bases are TGTGCCAGCAGCTTAGAGGGACTAGCAGCTTACGAGCAGTACTTC. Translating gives CASSLEGLAAYEQYF.

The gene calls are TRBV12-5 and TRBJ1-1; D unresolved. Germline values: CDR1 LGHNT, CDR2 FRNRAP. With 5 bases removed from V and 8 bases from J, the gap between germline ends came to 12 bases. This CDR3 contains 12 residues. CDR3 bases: TGTGCTAGTGGTCCCGGTGTCAGGGAAGCTTTCTTT. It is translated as CASGPGVREAFF.

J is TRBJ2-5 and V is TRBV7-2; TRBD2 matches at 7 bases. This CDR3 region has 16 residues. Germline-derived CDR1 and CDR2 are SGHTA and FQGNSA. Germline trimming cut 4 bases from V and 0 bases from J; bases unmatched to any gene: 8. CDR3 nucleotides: TGTGCCAGCAGCTACCAAGCGGGGCCGTACCAAGAGACCCAGTACTTC. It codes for CASSYQAGPYQETQYF. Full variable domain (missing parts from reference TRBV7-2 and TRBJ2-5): GAGVSQSPSNKVTEKGKDVELRCDPISGHTALYWYRQSLGQGLEFLIYFQGNSAPDKSGLPSDRFSAERTGGSVSTLTIQRTQQEDSAVYLCASSYQAGPYQETQYFGPGTRLLVL.